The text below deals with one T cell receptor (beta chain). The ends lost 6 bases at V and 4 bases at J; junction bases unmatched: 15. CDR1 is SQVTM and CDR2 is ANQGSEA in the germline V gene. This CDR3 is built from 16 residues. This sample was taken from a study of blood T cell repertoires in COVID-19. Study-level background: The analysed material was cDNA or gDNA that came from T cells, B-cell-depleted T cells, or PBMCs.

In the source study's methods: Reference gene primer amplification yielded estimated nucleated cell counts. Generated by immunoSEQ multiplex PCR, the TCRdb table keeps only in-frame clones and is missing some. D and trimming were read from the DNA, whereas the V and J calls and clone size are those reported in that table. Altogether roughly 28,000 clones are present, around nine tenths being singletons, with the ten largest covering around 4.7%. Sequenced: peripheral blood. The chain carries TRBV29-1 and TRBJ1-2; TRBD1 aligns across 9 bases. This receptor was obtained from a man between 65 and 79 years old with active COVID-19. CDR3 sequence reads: CSVKHPGTGSGYGYTF. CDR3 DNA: TGCAGCGTGAAACACCCCGGGACAGGGTCAGGCTATGGCTACACCTTC.